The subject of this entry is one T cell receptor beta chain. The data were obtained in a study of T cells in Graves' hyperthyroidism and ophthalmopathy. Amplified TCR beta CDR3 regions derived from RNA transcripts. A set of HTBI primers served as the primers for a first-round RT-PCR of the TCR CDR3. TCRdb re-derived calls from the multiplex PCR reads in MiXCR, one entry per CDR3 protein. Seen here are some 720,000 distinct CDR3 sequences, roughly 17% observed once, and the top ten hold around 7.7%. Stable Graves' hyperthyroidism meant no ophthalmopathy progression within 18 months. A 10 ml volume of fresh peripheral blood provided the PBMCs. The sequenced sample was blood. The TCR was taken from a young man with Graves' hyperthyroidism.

For the CDR3, the DNA is TGTGCCAGCAGCTCCGACGGAAGCTCCTACAATGAGCAGTTCTTC. This gives the protein CASSSDGSSYNEQFF. This chain joins TRBV6-1 and TRBJ2-1; D uncertain. CDR3 length: 15 amino acids. Trimming cost V 6 bases and J 0 bases, with 12 bases left between them. The germline CDR1 and CDR2 sequences are MNHNS and SASEGT.